This TCR beta chain emerged from a study of a mutant IDH1 vaccine in newly diagnosed glioma. Between the trimmed V and J ends, which lost 1 base and 9 bases, there was a span of 10 bases. There are 12 residues in the CDR3. CDR1 is MGHRA and CDR2 is YSYEKL in the germline V gene. Time point in this sample: baseline, week 1 (first vaccination visit). Described treatment: pre-vaccination baseline after standard-of-care therapy. The assay was immunoSEQ multiplex PCR, and TCRdb's table has in-frame clones only and misses some. Here the sample spans 85,000 to 100,000 clones, roughly 90% being singletons. The J gene is TRBJ2-7, the V gene TRBV4-1; the D is unclear. The source is a woman between 45 and 65 years old with glioma. This specimen was PBMCs, taken from a glioma patient treated with radiotherapy, temozolomide or both. DNA of the CDR3: TGCGCCAGCAGCCAAGTGCGCGGAGTGCAGTACTTC. It yields the protein CASSQVRGVQYF.